This TCR beta chain is from a study of siplizumab effects on memory and regulatory T cells. In germline, CDR1 is KGHSH, CDR2 LQKENI. The V end lost 0 bases, the J end lost 2 bases, and 10 bases lay between the germline ends. CDR3 size: 15 residues. The table came from immunoSEQ multiplex PCR; TCRdb's copy has only in-frame clones and leaves some out. Here the sample spans some 100,000 clones, 80% to 95% being singletons. Study-wide results and limits: Under siplizumab, an average around 68% of mappable alloreactive CD4+ clones were Treg-derived, compared with 25% to 30% in controls. Unstimulated subset assignment was obtained for only a minor fraction of alloreactive clones.

Concerning this clone: Its antigen is as yet unknown.

The clonotype comes from a human donor in good health. Sequenced: non-Treg CD4+ T cells sorted from blood. The V and J genes are TRBV18 and TRBJ1-2; D is uncertain. The CDR3: CASSPPAQLNYGYTF. CDR3 sequence (DNA): TGTGCCAGCTCACCACCGGCACAGCTAAACTATGGCTACACCTTC.